The sequence of this TCR beta chain was determined in a study of identical twins. TCRdb re-analysed the 5' RACE reads in MiXCR, keeping a single row per CDR3 protein. The sample lists more than 200,000 distinct CDR3 sequences, more than 12% seen once, with around 8.9% in the top ten. Remarks on this clonotype: Its antigen is currently unknown.

The CDR3 loop spans 12 amino acids. Trimming left V 6 bases short and J 8 bases short, with 10 bases between. Germline lookup yields CDR1 MNHNY and CDR2 SVGAGI (reference sequence). Points from the study as a whole: In cord blood, abundant beta clonotypes had fewer insertions; memory showed no trend.

The sample taken for sequencing was memory (CD45RO+) T cells sorted from blood. This chain links TRBV6-6 with TRBJ1-4; unclear D gene. This TCR was recovered from a woman aged 18-29 years in good health. In nucleotides, the CDR3 is TGTGCCAGCAGCCCTGGACGGGAAAAACTGTTTTTT. This codes for CASSPGREKLFF.